This T cell receptor beta chain appears in the sequencing data of a study of graft-versus-host responses after intestinal transplantation. Remarks on this clone: The antigen is not known.

Sequenced by immunoSEQ multiplex PCR; TCRdb stores in-frame clones only, minus some. The table has fewer than 120,000 clones, around 93% seen once; the top ten hold around 0.49%. Germline values: CDR1 MNHEY, CDR2 SMNVEV (reference sequence). The CDR3 length is 18 residues. Germline trimming cut 3 bases from V and 6 bases from J; bases unmatched to any gene: 10. The sequence was obtained from a human donor who received an intestinal transplant. The starting material was unstimulated CD8+ T cells sorted from spleen or lymph node cells, obtained before intestinal transplant. The chain carries TRBV27 and TRBJ2-1; 14 positions agree with TRBD2. The CDR3 is CASSFQGLAGEGGNEQFF. The DNA of the CDR3 is TGTGCCAGCAGTTTCCAGGGACTAGCGGGAGAAGGGGGCAATGAGCAGTTCTTC.